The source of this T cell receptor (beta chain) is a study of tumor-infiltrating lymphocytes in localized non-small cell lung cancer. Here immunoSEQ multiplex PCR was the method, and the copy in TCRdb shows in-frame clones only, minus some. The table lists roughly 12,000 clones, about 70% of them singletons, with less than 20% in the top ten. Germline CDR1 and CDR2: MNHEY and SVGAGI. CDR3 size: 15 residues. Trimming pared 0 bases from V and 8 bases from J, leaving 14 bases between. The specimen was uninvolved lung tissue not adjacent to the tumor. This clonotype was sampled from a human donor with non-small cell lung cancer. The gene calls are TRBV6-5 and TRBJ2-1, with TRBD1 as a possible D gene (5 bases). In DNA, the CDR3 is TGTGCCAGCAGTTACTCGGGGCTCCCCATCTATGAGCAGTTCTTC. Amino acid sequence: CASSYSGLPIYEQFF.